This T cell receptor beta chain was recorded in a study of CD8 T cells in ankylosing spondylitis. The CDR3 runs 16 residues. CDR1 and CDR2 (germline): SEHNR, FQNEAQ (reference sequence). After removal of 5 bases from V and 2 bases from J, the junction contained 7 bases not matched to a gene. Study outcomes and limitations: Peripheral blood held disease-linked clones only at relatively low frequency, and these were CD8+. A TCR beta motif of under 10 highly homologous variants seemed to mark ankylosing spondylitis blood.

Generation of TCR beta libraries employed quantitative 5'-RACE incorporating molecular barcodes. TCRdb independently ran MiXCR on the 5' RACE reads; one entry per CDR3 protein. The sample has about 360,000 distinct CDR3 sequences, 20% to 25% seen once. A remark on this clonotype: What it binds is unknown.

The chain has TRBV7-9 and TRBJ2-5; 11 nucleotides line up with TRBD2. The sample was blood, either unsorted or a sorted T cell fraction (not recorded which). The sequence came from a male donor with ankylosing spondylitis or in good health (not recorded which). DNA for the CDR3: TGTGCCAGCAGCACCCAACTAGCGGGGGCACAAGAGACCCAGTACTTC. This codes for CASSTQLAGAQETQYF.